Presented here are 15 T cell receptor beta chains from one specimen sequenced in a study (dated by TCRdb to 2022 to 2024). The library came from the immunoSEQ multiplex PCR assay. This immuneACCESS table, as held by TCRdb, lists in-frame sequences with V and J called but not all clones. Of the missing ones, under half trace to an unresolved V gene in checked studies; the others have no known cause. The sample table holds approximately 50,000 clones, of which about 92% were seen once. Of the sample, about 11% falls within the top ten clones. The sample consisted of PBMCs. The receptors stem from a middle-aged man with rheumatoid arthritis.

This chain connects TRBV5-1 to TRBJ2-7; D not certain. CDR3 length equals 12 residues. V was pared by 4 bases and J by 5 bases, with 10 bases between. In germline, CDR1 is SGHRS, CDR2 YFSETQ. This chain's CDR3 is CASSPSAHEQYF. In DNA form, the CDR3 reads TGCGCCAGCAGCCCTAGTGCCCACGAGCAGTACTTC. The variable domain in full, with the rest retrieved from reference TRBV5-1 and TRBJ2-7, is KAGVTQTPRYLIKTRGQQVTLSCSPISGHRSVSWYQQTPGQGLQFLFEYFSETQRNKGNFPGRFSGRQFSNSRSEMNVSTLELGDSALYLCASSPSAHEQYFGPGTRLTVT.

The CDR3 nucleotides read TGTGCCAGCAGCTCGGACAGACTAAGCTCCTACGAGCAGTACTTC. Its translation is CASSSDRLSSYEQYF. The chain has TRBV7-9 and TRBJ2-7; tentative D call: TRBD1 (6 bases). Germline CDR1 and CDR2: SEHNR and FQNEAQ (reference sequence). CDR3 size: 15 residues. Trimming removed 4 bases from V and 0 bases from J, with 13 bases in between.

This clone showed up just a few times. V and J are TRBV27 and TRBJ2-5, with D possibly being TRBD2 (5 bases). This CDR3 is 12 amino acids long. Germline assignment: CDR1 MNHEY and CDR2 SMNVEV (reference sequence). The V end was cut by 6 bases, the J end by 2 bases, with 7 bases between. For the CDR3, the DNA is TGTGCCAGCAGCCGGGAACAAGAGACCCAGTACTTC. The encoded protein is CASSREQETQYF.

The chain links TRBV24-1 to TRBJ2-2, with no clear D. The V end was cut by 4 bases, the J end by 0 bases, with 5 bases between. Germline-derived CDR1 and CDR2 are KGHDR and SFDVKD. The CDR3 is 14 residues long. The CDR3 here is CATSDPTNTGELFF. The CDR3 region has the DNA TGTGCCACCAGTGACCCTACGAACACCGGGGAGCTGTTTTTT.

The chain is built from TRBV18 and TRBJ1-5; D is perhaps TRBD1 (6 bases). The germline V and J ends were trimmed by 4 bases and 4 bases, with 8 bases remaining between them. Germline V gene data show CDR1 as KGHSH and CDR2 as LQKENI. The CDR3 length is 13 residues. The CDR3 loop is CASSRQGNQPQHF. DNA for the CDR3: TGTGCCAGCTCACGGCAGGGGAATCAGCCCCAGCATTTT.

This rearrangement joins TRBV6-5 to TRBJ1-1; perhaps TRBD1 as D (6 bases). The V gene's germline CDR1 is MNHEY and CDR2 SVGAGI. The V and J ends lost 6 bases and 10 bases respectively, with 21 bases between them. This CDR3 contains 14 residues. The CDR3 region is CASRVTVGAGLAFF. In DNA, the CDR3 is TGTGCCAGCAGAGTTACTGTGGGGGCAGGTTTAGCTTTCTTT.

The chain links TRBV2 to TRBJ2-3; 10 bases fit TRBD1. CDR3 size: 16 residues. CDR1 and CDR2 from the germline V gene are SNHLY and FYNNEI. V lost 6 bases to trimming and J lost 4 bases; unmatched junction nucleotides: 10. The CDR3 DNA sequence: TGTGCCAGCAGCCCAATGACAGGGGGCATGGCAGATACGCAGTATTTT. Amino acid sequence: CASSPMTGGMADTQYF.

This clone was seen just once. The chain combines TRBV6-5 with TRBJ2-5, with D possibly being TRBD1 or TRBD2 (5 bases each). The V gene's germline CDR1 is MNHEY and CDR2 SVGAGI. V lost 6 bases and J 10 bases, leaving 21 bases between the germline ends. The CDR3 sequence is 14 residues long. The CDR3 DNA reads TGTGCCAGCAGGGATCGGGACGGCCTTGCGAGCCAGTACTTC. It encodes CASRDRDGLASQYF.

The rearrangement uses TRBV2 and TRBJ2-2; D is unclear. The CDR3 sequence is 13 residues long. Looked up from germline, CDR1 is SNHLY and CDR2 is FYNNEI. Between the trimmed V and J ends, which lost 4 bases and 5 bases, there was a span of 8 bases. The CDR3 DNA reads as TGTGCCAGCAGTGCTTCAAGTACCGGGGAGCTGTTTTTT. Its translation is CASSASSTGELFF.

This clone was detected a few times. The chain links TRBV14 to TRBJ1-3, with D possibly matching TRBD1 (5 bases). Germline V gives CDR1 SGHDN, CDR2 FVKESK. The CDR3 is 16 residues long. Deletions cut 2 bases from V and 1 base from J, with 12 bases between. In nucleotides, the CDR3 is TGTGCCAGCAGCCAACTGGGACTTACATCTGGAAACACCATATATTTT. It codes for CASSQLGLTSGNTIYF.

The chain links TRBV6-6 to TRBJ1-1; D is possibly TRBD1 (6 bases). Per the germline V gene, CDR1 is MNHNY and CDR2 is SVGAGI (reference sequence). V was trimmed by 5 bases and J by 1 base, leaving 14 bases between them. This CDR3 region has 15 residues. Here the CDR3 reads CASSDGGAGNTEAFF. The CDR3 nucleotides read TGTGCCAGCAGTGACGGGGGCGCGGGGAACACTGAAGCTTTCTTT.

The chain links TRBV5-1 to TRBJ2-2; TRBD1 agrees at 7 bases. The germline V gene encodes CDR1 SGHRS and CDR2 YFSETQ. This CDR3 region has 15 residues. The junction had 7 bases not matched to a gene; V was cut back by 3 bases and J by 5 bases. The CDR3 spells CASSYSQGVTGELFF. The CDR3 coding sequence is TGCGCCAGCAGCTATTCTCAGGGGGTAACCGGGGAGCTGTTTTTT.

V and J are TRBV18 and TRBJ1-5; D is undetermined. This CDR3 has 16 residues. The germline V gene encodes CDR1 KGHSH and CDR2 LQKENI. The V end lost 2 bases, the J end lost 1 base, and 12 bases lay between the germline ends. The CDR3 nucleotides are TGTGCCAGCTCACCAACCTCGGCTAGAAGCAATCAGCCCCAGCATTTT. It codes for CASSPTSARSNQPQHF.

The chain links TRBV12-3 or TRBV12-4 to TRBJ2-7; the D is unclear. The CDR3 is 12 residues long. The V gene lost 4 bases and the J gene lost 1 base, with 5 bases spanning the gap. Here the CDR3 reads CASSWASYEQYF. In DNA form, the CDR3 reads TGTGCCAGCAGTTGGGCTTCCTACGAGCAGTACTTC.

A few counts support this clone. The V and J genes are TRBV7-9 and TRBJ2-7; no clear D. Trimming cost V 5 bases and J 2 bases, with 7 bases left between them. The germline V gene has CDR1 SEHNR and CDR2 FQNEAQ (reference sequence). CDR3 length: 12 amino acids. CDR3 DNA: TGTGCCAGCAGCGCAAGCACCTACGAGCAGTACTTC. Its translation: CASSASTYEQYF. Based on the CDR3 plus reference TRBV7-9 and TRBJ2-7, the full variable domain is DTGVSQNPRHKITKRGQNVTFRCDPISEHNRLYWYRQTLGQGPEFLTYFQNEAQLEKSRLLSDRFSAERPKGSFSTLEIQRTEQGDSAMYLCASSASTYEQYFGPGTRLTVT.